These 24 T cell receptor beta chains came from one sample sequenced in a study of blood T cell repertoires in COVID-19. Assay used: immunoSEQ multiplex PCR; TCRdb lists only in-frame clones, some missing. The profile covers a few hundred thousand clones, with 90% appearing a single time and 2.1% taken by the ten largest. The specimen was peripheral blood. The receptors derive from a woman aged 55 to 70 with COVID-19, enrolled during active disease.

The J gene is TRBJ1-1, the V gene TRBV5-5; no reliable D call. The ends were cut back, 2 bases at V and 0 bases at J, with 8 bases in the middle. Germline V gene data show CDR1 as SGHKS and CDR2 as YYEKEE (reference sequence). The CDR3 has 14 residues. The CDR3 sequence: CASSLKHLNTEAFF. The CDR3 DNA reads as TGTGCCAGCAGCTTAAAACACCTGAACACTGAAGCTTTCTTT. Variable domain in full (rest from reference TRBV5-5 and TRBJ1-1): DAGVTQSPTHLIKTRGQQVTLRCSPISGHKSVSWYQQVLGQGPQFIFQYYEKEERGRGNFPDRFSARQFPNYSSELNVNALLLGDSALYLCASSLKHLNTEAFFGQGTRLTVV.

V gene TRBV6-5 combines with J gene TRBJ2-7; 8 positions match TRBD1. In germline, CDR1 is MNHEY, CDR2 SVGAGI. The CDR3 has 13 residues. V was clipped by 6 bases and J by 3 bases; unmatched bases: 4. The CDR3 DNA reads TGTGCCAGCAGAAACGGACAGGGCTACGAGCAGTACTTC. Its translation: CASRNGQGYEQYF.

The rearrangement joins TRBV7-9 to TRBJ1-1; D is undetermined. The CDR3 consists of 13 residues. V was pared by 7 bases and J by 4 bases, with 13 bases between. The germline gives CDR1 SEHNR, CDR2 FQNEAQ (reference sequence). The CDR3 DNA follows: TGTGCCAGCACCCAGCGGCGGGCCACTGAAGCTTTCTTT. Translating gives CASTQRRATEAFF.

This clone was recorded only once. The chain couples TRBV19 to TRBJ1-1, with D hard to call. The V and J ends lost 4 bases and 1 base respectively, with 7 bases between them. Germline lookup yields CDR1 LNHDA and CDR2 SQIVND (reference sequence). The length of the CDR3 is 13 residues. The CDR3 DNA reads as TGTGCCAGTAGTACCACACAGAACACTGAAGCTTTCTTT. Translating it yields CASSTTQNTEAFF.

The chain is built from TRBV19 and TRBJ1-2, with a possible D match to TRBD1 (5 bases). Trimming cost V 10 bases and J 2 bases, with 23 bases left between them. The germline V gene encodes CDR1 LNHDA and CDR2 SQIVND (reference sequence). The CDR3 has 16 residues. The CDR3 DNA reads as TGTGCCACTCAGAGACAGATACACGAATCAAACTATGGCTACACCTTC. Residues: CATQRQIHESNYGYTF.

This clone was observed a handful of times. CDR3 nucleotides: TGTGCCAGCTCACCCGCGGGACTAGCGGGGGGGAATGAGCAGTTCTTC. It specifies CASSPAGLAGGNEQFF. The chain couples TRBV18 to TRBJ2-1, with 16 bases lining up with TRBD2. The length of the CDR3 is 16 residues. From germline, CDR1 is KGHSH and CDR2 LQKENI. V was pared by 3 bases and J by 7 bases, with 3 bases of the junction left unmatched. The variable domain in full, with the rest retrieved from reference TRBV18 and TRBJ2-1, is NAGVMQNPRHLVRRRGQEARLRCSPMKGHSHVYWYRQLPEEGLKFMVYLQKENIIDESGMPKERFSAEFPKEGPSILRIQQVVRGDSAAYFCASSPAGLAGGNEQFFGPGTRLTVL.

The J gene is TRBJ1-4, the V gene TRBV9, with D possibly TRBD1 on 5 matching bases. The length of the CDR3 is 15 residues. Germline V gene lookup returns CDR1 SGDLS and CDR2 YYNGEE. Trimming stripped 4 bases from V and 0 bases from J, with 10 bases between. The chain's CDR3 is CASSITGATNEKLFF. CDR3 DNA sequence: TGTGCCAGCAGCATCACAGGTGCAACTAATGAAAAACTGTTTTTT. Together with reference TRBV9 and TRBJ1-4, the CDR3 gives the full variable domain: DSGVTQTPKHLITATGQRVTLRCSPRSGDLSVYWYQQSLDQGLQFLIQYYNGEERAKGNILERFSAQQFPDLHSELNLSSLELGDSALYFCASSITGATNEKLFFGSGTQLSVL.

The chain has TRBV19 and TRBJ1-2, with D uncertain. The CDR3 consists of 15 residues. The germline V and J ends were trimmed by 10 bases and 6 bases, with 24 bases remaining between them. Germline CDR1 is LNHDA and CDR2 is SQIVND (reference sequence). The CDR3 spells CATSHRMERQNGYTF. The CDR3 bases are TGTGCCACCTCCCACCGTATGGAAAGACAAAATGGCTACACCTTC.

This chain connects TRBV7-2 to TRBJ2-3; TRBD2 might be the D (5 bases). Germline values: CDR1 SGHTA, CDR2 FQGNSA. Trimming took off 4 bases at V and 0 bases at J, with 14 bases between the two ends. The CDR3 covers 16 residues. CDR3 region: CASSSPSTPSTDTQYF. The CDR3 nucleotides are TGTGCCAGCAGCTCACCTAGCACCCCTAGCACAGATACGCAGTATTTT.

The chain combines TRBV11-3 with TRBJ2-1; TRBD2 matches 10 bases. V trimming: 5 bases; J trimming: 5 bases; junction bases outside the gene matches: 6. The germline V gene encodes CDR1 SGHNT and CDR2 YENEEA. This CDR3 contains 15 residues. The CDR3: CASSKGLAVNNEQFF. The CDR3 DNA sequence: TGTGCCAGCAGCAAAGGACTAGCGGTGAACAATGAGCAGTTCTTC.

As concerns this clone: The same CDR3 can be traced to other DNA sequences in this sample. This chain uses TRBV9 with TRBJ1-1; D is undetermined. CDR1 and CDR2 from the germline V gene are SGDLS and YYNGEE. Trimming pared 0 bases from V and 1 base from J, leaving 7 bases between. The CDR3 is made up of 14 amino acids. The CDR3 here is CASSVGQANTEAFF. The CDR3 bases are TGTGCCAGCAGCGTAGGGCAGGCGAACACTGAAGCTTTCTTT.

V usage is TRBV4-2 and J usage is TRBJ1-1; D gene unclear. Germline-derived CDR1 and CDR2 are LGHNA and YNFKEQ. The CDR3 runs 12 residues. V gave up 4 bases and J gave up 5 bases, with 8 bases separating them. CDR3 sequence reads: CASSRSGTEAFF. The CDR3 bases are TGTGCCAGCAGCCGTAGTGGTACTGAAGCTTTCTTT.

This chain connects TRBV5-1 to TRBJ2-1; 10 positions match TRBD1. Germline V gene data show CDR1 as SGHRS and CDR2 as YFSETQ. V shed 4 bases, J shed 6 bases, and the junction held 7 bases outside the gene matches. There are 15 residues in the CDR3. Here the CDR3 DNA reads TGCGCCAGCAGCCTTACCCGACAGGGGGCCAATGAGCAGTTCTTC. This translates into CASSLTRQGANEQFF.

The genes are TRBV3-1 (or the pseudogene TRBV3-2) and TRBJ1-1; perhaps TRBD1 as D (5 bases). The CDR3 totals 15 residues. V was trimmed by 4 bases and J by 4 bases, leaving 16 bases between them. Per germline, CDR1 LGHDT and CDR2 YNNKEL (reference sequence). The CDR3 DNA reads as TGTGCCAGCAGCCTCGTAAGGGGCTGGTCCACTGAAGCTTTCTTT. This encodes CASSLVRGWSTEAFF.

The gene calls are TRBV19 and TRBJ1-2, with D tentatively TRBD1 (5 bases). The CDR3 loop spans 13 amino acids. The germline V gene has CDR1 LNHDA and CDR2 SQIVND (reference sequence). V was cut by 5 bases and J by 7 bases, with 14 bases left in between. This chain's CDR3 is CASSVGTAGGYTF. CDR3 DNA: TGTGCCAGTAGTGTCGGGACTGCTGGTGGCTACACCTTC.

The chain carries TRBV3-1 (or the pseudogene TRBV3-2) and TRBJ2-2; TRBD2 agrees at 7 bases. CDR1 is LGHDT and CDR2 is YNNKEL in the germline V gene (reference sequence). J gave up 6 bases and V 2 bases, and 3 bases lay outside the gene matches. The CDR3 loop spans 14 amino acids. The CDR3 nucleotides are TGTGCCAGCAGCCAATGGACTAGTGCCGGGGAGCTGTTTTTT. This sequence encodes CASSQWTSAGELFF.

V usage is TRBV7-2 and J usage is TRBJ2-3; 12 bases line up with TRBD2. This CDR3 is 17 amino acids long. In germline, CDR1 is SGHTA, CDR2 FQGNSA. J was trimmed by 5 bases and V by 1 base; bases with no gene match: 7. For the CDR3, the DNA is TGTGCCAGCAGCTTAGGACCGTCGACTAGCGGGGGAGATACGCAGTATTTT. It translates to CASSLGPSTSGGDTQYF. Complete variable domain (other parts from reference TRBV7-2 and TRBJ2-3): GAGVSQSPSNKVTEKGKDVELRCDPISGHTALYWYRQSLGQGLEFLIYFQGNSAPDKSGLPSDRFSAERTGGSVSTLTIQRTQQEDSAVYLCASSLGPSTSGGDTQYFGPGTRLTVL.

This clone was recorded a few times. This CDR3 is CASSMSGERQPQHF. CDR3 sequence (DNA): TGTGCCAGTAGTATGTCGGGGGAGCGTCAGCCCCAGCATTTT. The rearrangement uses TRBV19 and TRBJ1-5, with D maybe TRBD1 (5 bases). The V end lost 3 bases, the J end lost 6 bases, and 12 bases lay between the germline ends. CDR1 and CDR2 from the germline V gene are LNHDA and SQIVND (reference sequence). The CDR3 is made up of 14 amino acids.

V usage is TRBV4-3 and J usage is TRBJ1-1, with 7 bases matching TRBD1. The CDR3 is 16 residues long. V lost 2 bases to trimming and J lost 4 bases; unmatched junction nucleotides: 10. Germline V gene sequence: CDR1 LGHNA, CDR2 YSLEER. The CDR3 reads CASSQLTGQRITEAFF. CDR3 nucleotide sequence: TGCGCCAGCAGCCAATTAACGGGACAGCGAATCACTGAAGCTTTCTTT.

The V and J genes are TRBV12-5 and TRBJ1-6; the D is unclear. V lost 2 bases and J 11 bases, leaving 13 bases between the germline ends. From germline, CDR1 is LGHNT and CDR2 FRNRAP. The length of the CDR3 is 14 residues. As DNA, the CDR3 is TGTGCTAGTGGTTTGACCTTAGAGGGAGCACCCCTCCACTTT. The encoded protein is CASGLTLEGAPLHF.

Concerning this clone: The same CDR3 is also encoded by other DNA sequences in this sample. DNA for the CDR3: TGTGCCAGCTCGCGGGACAGAAACACTGAAGCTTTCTTT. Protein: CASSRDRNTEAFF. V gene TRBV18 combines with J gene TRBJ1-1; 7 positions match TRBD1. Trimming cost V 6 bases and J 2 bases; bases outside gene matches: 3. CDR1 is KGHSH and CDR2 is LQKENI in the germline V gene. This CDR3 spans 13 amino acids.

This clone showed up just a few times. The chain is built from TRBV19 and TRBJ1-3; 8 bases are shared with TRBD1. Germline CDR1 and CDR2: LNHDA and SQIVND (reference sequence). V lost 7 bases, J lost 4 bases, and 12 bases stayed unmatched. This CDR3 has 16 amino acids. For the CDR3, the DNA is TGTGCCAGTAACACCGGGACAGGTCAGGGCGGAAACACCATATATTTT. It encodes CASNTGTGQGGNTIYF.

V and J are TRBV18 and TRBJ1-5, with TRBD1 as a possible D gene (5 bases). The ends were cut back, 1 base at V and 1 base at J, with 8 bases in the middle. Per the germline V gene, CDR1 is KGHSH and CDR2 is LQKENI. The CDR3 is made up of 15 amino acids. CDR3 region: CASSPLAGSNQPQHF. CDR3 sequence (DNA): TGTGCCAGCTCACCACTAGCAGGGAGCAATCAGCCCCAGCATTTT.

V gene TRBV24-1 combines with J gene TRBJ2-1, with 11 bases identical to TRBD2. CDR1 and CDR2 from the germline V gene are KGHDR and SFDVKD. The CDR3 has 15 residues. With V trimmed by 4 bases and J by 7 bases, 5 bases remained unmatched. The CDR3 is CATSEPTSGVNEQFF. CDR3 nucleotides: TGTGCCACCAGTGAGCCGACTAGCGGGGTGAATGAGCAGTTCTTC.